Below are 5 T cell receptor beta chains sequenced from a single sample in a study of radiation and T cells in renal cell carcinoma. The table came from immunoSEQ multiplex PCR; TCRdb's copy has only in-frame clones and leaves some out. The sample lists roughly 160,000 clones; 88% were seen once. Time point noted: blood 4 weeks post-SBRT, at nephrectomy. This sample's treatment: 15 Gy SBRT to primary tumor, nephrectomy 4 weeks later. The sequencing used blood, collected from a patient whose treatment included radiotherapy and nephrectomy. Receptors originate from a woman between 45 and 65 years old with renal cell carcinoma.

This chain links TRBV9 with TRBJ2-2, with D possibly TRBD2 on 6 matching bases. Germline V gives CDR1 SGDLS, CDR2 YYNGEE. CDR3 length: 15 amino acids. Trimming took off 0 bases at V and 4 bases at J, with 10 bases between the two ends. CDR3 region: CASSVDGGRTGELFF. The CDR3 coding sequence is TGTGCCAGCAGCGTAGATGGAGGGCGCACCGGGGAGCTGTTTTTT.

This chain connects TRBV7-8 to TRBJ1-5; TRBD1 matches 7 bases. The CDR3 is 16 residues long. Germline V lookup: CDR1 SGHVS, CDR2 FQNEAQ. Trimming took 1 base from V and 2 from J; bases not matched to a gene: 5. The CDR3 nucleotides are TGTGCCAGCAGCTTAGAACCCAGGGGGGGCAATCAGCCCCAGCATTTT. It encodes CASSLEPRGGNQPQHF.

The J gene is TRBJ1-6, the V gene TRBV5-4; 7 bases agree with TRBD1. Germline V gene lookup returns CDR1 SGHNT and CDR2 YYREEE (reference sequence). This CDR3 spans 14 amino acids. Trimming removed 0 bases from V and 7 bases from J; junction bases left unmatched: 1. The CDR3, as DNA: TGTGCCAGCAGCTTGGACAGGGGAAATTCACCCCTCCACTTT. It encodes CASSLDRGNSPLHF.

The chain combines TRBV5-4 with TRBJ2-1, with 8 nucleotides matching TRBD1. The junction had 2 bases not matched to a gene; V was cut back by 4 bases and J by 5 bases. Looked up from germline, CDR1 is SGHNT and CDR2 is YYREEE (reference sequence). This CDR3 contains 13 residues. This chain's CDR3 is CASSRTGNNEQFF. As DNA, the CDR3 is TGTGCCAGCAGCCGGACAGGGAACAATGAGCAGTTCTTC.

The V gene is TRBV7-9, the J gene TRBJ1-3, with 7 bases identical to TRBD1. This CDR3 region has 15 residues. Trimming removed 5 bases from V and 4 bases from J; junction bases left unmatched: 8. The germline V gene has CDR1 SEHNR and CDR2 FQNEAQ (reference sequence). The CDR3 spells CASSRQGVNGNTIYF. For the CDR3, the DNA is TGTGCCAGCAGCCGGCAGGGGGTAAACGGAAACACCATATATTTT.